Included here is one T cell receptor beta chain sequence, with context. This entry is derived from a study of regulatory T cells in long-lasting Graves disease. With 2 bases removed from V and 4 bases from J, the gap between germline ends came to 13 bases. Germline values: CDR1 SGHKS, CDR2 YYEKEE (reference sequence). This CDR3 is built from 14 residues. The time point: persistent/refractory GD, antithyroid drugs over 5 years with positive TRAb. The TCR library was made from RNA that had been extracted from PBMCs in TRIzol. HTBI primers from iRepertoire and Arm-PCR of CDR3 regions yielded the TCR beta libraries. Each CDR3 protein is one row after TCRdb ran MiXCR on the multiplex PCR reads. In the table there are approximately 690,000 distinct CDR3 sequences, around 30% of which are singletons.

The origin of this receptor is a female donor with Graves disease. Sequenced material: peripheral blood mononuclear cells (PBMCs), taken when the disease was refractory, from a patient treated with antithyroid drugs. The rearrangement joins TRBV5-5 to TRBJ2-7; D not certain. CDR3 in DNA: TGTGCCAGCAGCTTATTTTCAGTTACTTACGAGCAGTACTTC. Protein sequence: CASSLFSVTYEQYF.